This TCR beta chain was sequenced for a study of blood T cell repertoires in COVID-19. The wider study: T cells, B-cell-depleted T cells, or PBMCs supplied cDNA or gDNA.

This CDR3 contains 15 residues. The germline CDR1 and CDR2 sequences are SGDLS and YYNGEE. With V trimmed by 3 bases and J by 10 bases, 9 bases remained unmatched. Here immunoSEQ multiplex PCR was the method, and the copy in TCRdb shows in-frame clones only, minus some. The table shows a few hundred thousand clones, with about 88% occurring only once. The sequence derives from a man between 60 and 75 years old with acute or convalescent COVID-19. The chain carries TRBV9 and TRBJ1-6; the match to TRBD1 covers 8 bases. The sample consisted of peripheral blood. This chain's CDR3 is CASSASGTGESPLHF. The CDR3 region has the DNA TGTGCCAGCAGCGCCTCCGGGACAGGTGAATCACCCCTCCACTTT.